The sequence of this TCR beta chain was determined in a study of blood T cell repertoires in COVID-19. Background on the study: PBMCs, B-cell-depleted T cells, or T cells were the source of the cDNA or gDNA that made up the material.

As processed by the authors: How many nucleated cells were present was estimated from reference gene primer amplification. Produced via immunoSEQ multiplex PCR; TCRdb's table is partial and in-frame only. V, J and clone size are those of that table, while D and trimming were read from the DNA. The sample lists tens of thousands of clones, roughly 85% occurring once. The CDR3 totals 11 residues. CDR1 LGHNA and CDR2 YSLEER come from the germline V gene. Unmatched junction bases numbered 3, after V lost 9 bases and J lost 8 bases. This receptor was identified in a man in his thirties or forties with acute or convalescent COVID-19. Specimen: peripheral blood. This chain joins TRBV4-3 and TRBJ2-1; TRBD1 aligns across 8 bases. DNA for the CDR3: TGCGCCAGTACAGGGGGACATGAGCAGTTCTTC. Its translation: CASTGGHEQFF.